Presented here are 2 T cell receptor beta chains from one specimen sequenced in a study of cytomegalovirus exposure and HLA in healthy donors. The protocol was immunoSEQ multiplex PCR, while the TCRdb copy is restricted to in-frame clones and leaves out a portion. The sample holds approximately 160,000 clones, roughly 83% seen once. The sequencing sample was made of PBMCs. The receptors were gathered from a young man in good health and CMV-seropositive.

The chain has TRBV19 and TRBJ2-5; unclear D gene. The CDR3 totals 13 residues. The germline gives CDR1 LNHDA, CDR2 SQIVND (reference sequence). V was pared by 4 bases and J by 1 base, with 7 bases between. The CDR3 protein is CASSKQTQETQYF. In DNA, the CDR3 is TGTGCCAGTAGTAAACAAACCCAAGAGACCCAGTACTTC. Full variable domain (remainder filled in from reference TRBV19 and TRBJ2-5): DGGITQSPKYLFRKEGQNVTLSCEQNLNHDAMYWYRQDPGQGLRLIYYSQIVNDFQKGDIAEGYSVSREKKESFPLTVTSAQKNPTAFYLCASSKQTQETQYFGPGTRLLVL.

The chain has TRBV23-1 and TRBJ1-2, with D possibly being TRBD1 (6 bases). TRBV23-1 is an ORF, with its function uncertain. V was pared by 8 bases and J by 3 bases, with 10 bases between. The CDR3 covers 12 residues. This CDR3 is CASGGEDYGYTF. In nucleotides, the CDR3 is TGCGCCAGCGGGGGCGAGGACTATGGCTACACCTTC.